This TCR beta chain was recovered during a study of cytomegalovirus exposure and HLA in healthy donors. Findings and caveats of the study: Rare TCR sequences dominated, though some public TCRs recurred in many donors.

The CDR3 spans 14 residues. J lost 4 bases, V lost 8 bases, and 5 bases had no gene match. The germline V gene has CDR1 SGHAT and CDR2 FQNNGV. About this clone: The antigen is undetermined.

In the PCR, 60 Vbeta and 13 Jbeta primers were used. The table came from immunoSEQ multiplex PCR; TCRdb's copy has only in-frame clones and leaves some out. The sample consists of some 110,000 clones, under 70% of them appearing once. The sequenced sample consisted of PBMCs. This clonotype originated in a man aged 18 to 30 in good health and CMV-seronegative. The chain joins TRBV11-2 to TRBJ2-1, with 10 bases aligning to TRBD2. The CDR3 DNA is TGTGCCAGCCTAGCGGGGGTGATATACAATGAGCAGTTCTTC. Protein product: CASLAGVIYNEQFF.